This T cell receptor (beta chain) was profiled in a study of early T cells in non-severe SARS-CoV-2 infection. Via MiXCR, TCRdb re-called the 5' RACE reads, giving one row per CDR3 protein. The data hold 20,000 to 25,000 distinct CDR3 sequences, with more than 4% observed a single time. This clonotype was counted at least ten times. The CDR3 is 15 amino acids. The V end lost 0 bases, the J end lost 2 bases, and 9 bases lay between the germline ends. Germline CDR1 is SGHDT and CDR2 is YYEEEE. This TCR was sampled from an adult who was a healthcare worker with PCR-confirmed SARS-CoV-2 infection or an uninfected control (not recorded which). The specimen sequenced was whole blood. V and J are TRBV5-6 and TRBJ2-1, with D unresolved. The CDR3 DNA sequence: TGTGCCAGCAGCTTGGGATTCCACGCCTACAATGAGCAGTTCTTC. It yields the protein CASSLGFHAYNEQFF.